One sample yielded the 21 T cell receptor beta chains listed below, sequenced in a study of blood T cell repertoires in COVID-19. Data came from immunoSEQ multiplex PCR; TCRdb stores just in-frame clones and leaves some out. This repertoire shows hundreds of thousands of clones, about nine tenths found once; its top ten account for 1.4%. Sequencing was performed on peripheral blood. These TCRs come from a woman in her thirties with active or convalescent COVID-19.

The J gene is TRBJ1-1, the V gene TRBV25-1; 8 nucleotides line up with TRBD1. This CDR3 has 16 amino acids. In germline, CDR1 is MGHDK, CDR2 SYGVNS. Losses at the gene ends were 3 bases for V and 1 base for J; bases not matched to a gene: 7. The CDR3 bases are TGTGCCAGCAGTGACCCGATGGACAGGGAGAACACTGAAGCTTTCTTT. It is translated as CASSDPMDRENTEAFF.

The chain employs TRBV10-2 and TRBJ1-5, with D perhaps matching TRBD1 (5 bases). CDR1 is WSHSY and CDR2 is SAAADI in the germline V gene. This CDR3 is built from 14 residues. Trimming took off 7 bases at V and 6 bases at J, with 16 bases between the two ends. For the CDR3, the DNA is TGCGCCAGCACCCAGGGATCCTCGGGTCAGCCCCAGCATTTT. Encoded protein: CASTQGSSGQPQHF.

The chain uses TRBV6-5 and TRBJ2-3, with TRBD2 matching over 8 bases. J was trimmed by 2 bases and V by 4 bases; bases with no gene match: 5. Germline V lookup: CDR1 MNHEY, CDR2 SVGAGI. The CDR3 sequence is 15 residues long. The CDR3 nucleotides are TGTGCCAGCAGTTCGGGGCGGGGGGTCACAGATACGCAGTATTTT. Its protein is CASSSGRGVTDTQYF.

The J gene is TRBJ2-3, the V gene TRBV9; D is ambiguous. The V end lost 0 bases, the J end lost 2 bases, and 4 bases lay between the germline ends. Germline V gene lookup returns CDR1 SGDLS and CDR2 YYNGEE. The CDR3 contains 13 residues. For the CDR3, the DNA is TGTGCCAGCAGCGTAGACTTCACAGATACGCAGTATTTT. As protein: CASSVDFTDTQYF.

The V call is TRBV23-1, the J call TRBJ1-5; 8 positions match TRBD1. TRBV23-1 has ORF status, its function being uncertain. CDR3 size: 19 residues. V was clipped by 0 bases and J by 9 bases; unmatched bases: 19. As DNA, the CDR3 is TGCGCCAGCAGTCAATCGGTCGGGACAGGTCCACTTTATCGCGCGCCCCAGCATTTT. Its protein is CASSQSVGTGPLYRAPQHF.

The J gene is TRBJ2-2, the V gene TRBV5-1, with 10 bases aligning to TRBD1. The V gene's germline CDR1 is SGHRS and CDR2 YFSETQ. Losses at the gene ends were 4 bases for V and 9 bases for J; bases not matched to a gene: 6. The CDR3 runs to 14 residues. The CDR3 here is CASSDRQGARELFF. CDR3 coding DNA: TGCGCCAGCAGCGACAGACAGGGGGCGCGGGAGCTGTTTTTT.

The CDR3 loop is CASRVGGLSNSPLHF. In DNA form, the CDR3 reads TGTGCCAGCCGAGTGGGGGGGTTAAGTAATTCACCCCTCCACTTT. The chain employs TRBV14 and TRBJ1-6; D is possibly TRBD1 (5 bases). CDR3 size: 15 residues. Trimming left V 8 bases short and J 6 bases short, with 17 bases between. The germline gives CDR1 SGHDN, CDR2 FVKESK.

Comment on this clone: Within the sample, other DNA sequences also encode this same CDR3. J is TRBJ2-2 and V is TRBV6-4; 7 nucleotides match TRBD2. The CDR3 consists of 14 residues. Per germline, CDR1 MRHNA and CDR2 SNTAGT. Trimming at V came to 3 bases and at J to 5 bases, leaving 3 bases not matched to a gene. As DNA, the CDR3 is TGTGCCAGCAGTGAACGGGGAGGGACCGGGGAGCTGTTTTTT. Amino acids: CASSERGGTGELFF.

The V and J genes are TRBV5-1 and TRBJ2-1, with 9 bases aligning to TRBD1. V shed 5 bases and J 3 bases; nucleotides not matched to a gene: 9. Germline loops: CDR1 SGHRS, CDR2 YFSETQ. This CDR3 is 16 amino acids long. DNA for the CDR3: TGCGCCAGCAGGCCGACAGGGGGAGGAAGCTACAATGAGCAGTTCTTC. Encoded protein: CASRPTGGGSYNEQFF.

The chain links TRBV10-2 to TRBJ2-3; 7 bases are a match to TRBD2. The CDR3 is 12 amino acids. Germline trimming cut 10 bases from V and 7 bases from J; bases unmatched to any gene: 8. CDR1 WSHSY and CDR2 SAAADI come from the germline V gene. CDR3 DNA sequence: TGCGCCACCTGGGACTACCCCTATACGCAGTATTTT. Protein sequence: CATWDYPYTQYF.

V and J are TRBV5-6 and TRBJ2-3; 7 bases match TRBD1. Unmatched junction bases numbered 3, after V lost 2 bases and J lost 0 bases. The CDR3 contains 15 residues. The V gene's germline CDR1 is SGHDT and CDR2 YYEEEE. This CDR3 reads CASSFATGSTDTQYF. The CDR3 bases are TGTGCCAGCAGCTTTGCGACAGGGAGCACAGATACGCAGTATTTT.

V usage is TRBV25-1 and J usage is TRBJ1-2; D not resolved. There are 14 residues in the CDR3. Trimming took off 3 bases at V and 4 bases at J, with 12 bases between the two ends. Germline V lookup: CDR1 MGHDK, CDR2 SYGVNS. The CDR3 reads CASSDSHSSYGYTF. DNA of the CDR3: TGTGCCAGCAGTGATTCCCACTCTTCCTATGGCTACACCTTC.

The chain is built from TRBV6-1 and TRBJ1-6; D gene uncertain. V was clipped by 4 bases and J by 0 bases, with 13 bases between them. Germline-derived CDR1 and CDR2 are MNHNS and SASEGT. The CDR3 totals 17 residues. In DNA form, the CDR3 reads TGTGCCAGCAGTGGGTCACCACCGAGCTCCTATAATTCACCCCTCCACTTT. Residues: CASSGSPPSSYNSPLHF.

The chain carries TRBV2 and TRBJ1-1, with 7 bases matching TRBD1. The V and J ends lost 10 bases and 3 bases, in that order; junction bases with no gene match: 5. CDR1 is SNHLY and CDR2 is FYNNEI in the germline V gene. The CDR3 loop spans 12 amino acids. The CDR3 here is CATSTGYTEAFF. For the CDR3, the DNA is TGTGCCACCTCGACAGGGTACACTGAAGCTTTCTTT.

CDR3 bases: TGTGCCAGCAGCCAAAGGGGGGGAGCCTTCAACTATGGCTACACCTTC. The encoded protein is CASSQRGGAFNYGYTF. V gene TRBV3-1 (or the pseudogene TRBV3-2) combines with J gene TRBJ1-2; D is possibly TRBD1 (6 bases). Germline CDR1 LGHDT, CDR2 YNNKEL (reference sequence). V lost 2 bases, J lost 2 bases, and 15 bases lay in between. The CDR3 is 16 amino acids.

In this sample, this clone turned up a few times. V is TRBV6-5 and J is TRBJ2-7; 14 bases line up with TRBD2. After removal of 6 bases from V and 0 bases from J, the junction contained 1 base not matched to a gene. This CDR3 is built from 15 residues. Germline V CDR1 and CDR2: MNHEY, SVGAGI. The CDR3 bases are TGTGCCAGCAGGACTAGCGGGAGGGGCTCCTACGAGCAGTACTTC. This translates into CASRTSGRGSYEQYF.

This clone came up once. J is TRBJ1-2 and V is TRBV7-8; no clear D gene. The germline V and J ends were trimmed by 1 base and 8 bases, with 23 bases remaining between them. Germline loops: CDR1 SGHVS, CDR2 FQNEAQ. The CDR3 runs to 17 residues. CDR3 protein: CASSLEPPPGSVGGYTF. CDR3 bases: TGTGCCAGCAGCTTAGAACCACCTCCGGGGTCGGTGGGGGGCTACACCTTC.

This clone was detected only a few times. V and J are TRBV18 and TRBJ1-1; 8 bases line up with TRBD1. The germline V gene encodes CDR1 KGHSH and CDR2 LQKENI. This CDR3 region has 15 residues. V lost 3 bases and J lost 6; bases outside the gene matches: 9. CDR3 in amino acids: CASSPTAQGAAEAFF. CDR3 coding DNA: TGTGCCAGCTCACCTACCGCCCAGGGGGCTGCTGAAGCTTTCTTT.

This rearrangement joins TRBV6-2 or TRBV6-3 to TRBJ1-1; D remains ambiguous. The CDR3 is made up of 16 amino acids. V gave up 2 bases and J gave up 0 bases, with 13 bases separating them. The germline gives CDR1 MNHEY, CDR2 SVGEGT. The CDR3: CASSYRRGGMNTEAFF. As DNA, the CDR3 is TGTGCCAGCAGTTACCGCCGGGGAGGGATGAACACTGAAGCTTTCTTT.

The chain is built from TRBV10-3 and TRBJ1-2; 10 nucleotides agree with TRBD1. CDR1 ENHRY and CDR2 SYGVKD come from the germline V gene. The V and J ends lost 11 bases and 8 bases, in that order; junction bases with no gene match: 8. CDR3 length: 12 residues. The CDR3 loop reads CAGRDRGLGYTF. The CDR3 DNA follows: TGTGCCGGACGGGACAGGGGCCTAGGCTACACCTTC.

The CDR3 DNA sequence: TGTGCCAGTAGTTATAGCTCTGGAAACACCATATATTTT. Translating it yields CASSYSSGNTIYF. This chain connects TRBV19 to TRBJ1-3; D uncertain. V lost 5 bases, J lost 0 bases, and 5 bases lay in between. The CDR3 has 13 amino acids. The germline CDR1 and CDR2 sequences are LNHDA and SQIVND (reference sequence).